Below, 2 T cell receptor beta chains from the same sample are listed, as sequenced in a study of T-cell reconstitution after alpha-beta-depleted transplantation in children. A TCRbeta library incorporating unique molecular identifiers was prepared. A single record per CDR3 protein comes from TCRdb applying MiXCR to the PCR reads. The sample comprises around 200,000 distinct CDR3 sequences, approximately 17% of which are singletons, and 43% rests with the top ten. The specimen comprised PBMCs, mostly from graft donor cells, sampled 360 days after TCRalphabeta/CD19-depleted stem cell transplant. Receptors were obtained from a male patient between 2 and 10 years old who had a stem cell transplant for acute lymphoblastic leukemia, so the T cells may come from the graft donor.

The CDR3 DNA follows: TGTGCCAGCCAAGCCTCACAGGGGCGAAAGACCTACGAGCAGTACTTC. Residues: CASQASQGRKTYEQYF. The V call is TRBV28, the J call TRBJ2-7, with 7 bases fitting TRBD1. The J segment lost 2 bases and the V segment lost 8 bases, leaving 15 bases of the junction unmatched. Germline lookup yields CDR1 MDHEN and CDR2 SYDVKM. The CDR3 sequence is 16 residues long.

This chain links TRBV7-6 with TRBJ1-1; maybe TRBD1 (5 bases). The CDR3 consists of 15 residues. Germline lookup yields CDR1 SGHVS and CDR2 FNYEAQ. The germline V and J ends were trimmed by 8 bases and 6 bases, with 22 bases remaining between them. The CDR3 nucleotides read TGTGCCAGCTTCTCCCTTCGAGGGGATTATTCTGAAGCTTTCTTT. Translated: CASFSLRGDYSEAFF. Using reference TRBV7-6 and TRBJ1-1 for the parts outside the CDR3, the full variable domain is GAGVSQSPRYKVTKRGQDVALRCDPISGHVSLYWYRQALGQGPEFLTYFNYEAQQDKSGLPNDRFSAERPEGSISTLTIQRTEQRDSAMYRCASFSLRGDYSEAFFGQGTRLTVV.